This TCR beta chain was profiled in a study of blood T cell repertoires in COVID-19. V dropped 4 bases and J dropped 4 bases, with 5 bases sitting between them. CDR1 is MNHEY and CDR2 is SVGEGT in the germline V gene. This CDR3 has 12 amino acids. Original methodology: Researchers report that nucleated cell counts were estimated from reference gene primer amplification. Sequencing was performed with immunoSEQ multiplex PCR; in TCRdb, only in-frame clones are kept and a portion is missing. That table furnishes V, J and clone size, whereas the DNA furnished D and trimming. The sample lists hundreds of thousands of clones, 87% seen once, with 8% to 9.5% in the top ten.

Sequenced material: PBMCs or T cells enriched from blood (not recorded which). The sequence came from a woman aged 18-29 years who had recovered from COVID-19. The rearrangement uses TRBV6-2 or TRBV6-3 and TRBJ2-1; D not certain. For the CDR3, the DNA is TGTGCCAGCAGTTCGCGATACAATGAGCAGTTCTTC. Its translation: CASSSRYNEQFF.